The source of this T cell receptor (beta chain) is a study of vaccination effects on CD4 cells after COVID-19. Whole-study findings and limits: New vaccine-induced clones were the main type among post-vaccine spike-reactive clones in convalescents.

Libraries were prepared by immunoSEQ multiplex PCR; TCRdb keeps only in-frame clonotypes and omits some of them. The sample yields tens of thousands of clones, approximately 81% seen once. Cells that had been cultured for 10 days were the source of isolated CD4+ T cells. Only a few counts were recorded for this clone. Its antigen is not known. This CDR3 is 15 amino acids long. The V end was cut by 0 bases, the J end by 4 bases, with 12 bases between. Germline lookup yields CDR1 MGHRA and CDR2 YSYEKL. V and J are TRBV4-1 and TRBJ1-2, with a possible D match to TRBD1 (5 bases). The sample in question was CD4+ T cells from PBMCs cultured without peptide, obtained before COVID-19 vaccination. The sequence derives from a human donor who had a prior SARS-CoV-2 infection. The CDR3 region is CASSQEGAGPYGYTF. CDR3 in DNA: TGCGCCAGCAGCCAAGAAGGGGCAGGGCCCTATGGCTACACCTTC.